This record looks at one TCR beta chain sequence and its context. Its antigen is unidentified. The junction and the germline gene differ at one end; a read error may be behind it. This sample was included in a study of tumor and adjacent non-tumor tissue in lung cancer. Three rounds of nested PCR, following a modified ARM-PCR protocol, produced the TCRbeta library. TCRdb itself ran the multiplex PCR reads through MiXCR, one entry per CDR3 protein. The repertoire holds about 70,000 distinct CDR3 sequences, with about 80% as singletons. Study-level results: Normal lung showed higher cumulative top 100 clone frequency than tumor.

No cell sorting was done before RNA was extracted from the tissue. The CDR3 has 16 amino acids. The germline V gene encodes CDR1 DFQATT and CDR2 SNEGSKA (reference sequence). The sequenced sample consisted of lung tumor tissue. This TCR came from a man aged 60 to 69 with non-small cell lung cancer. V gene TRBV20-1 combines with J gene TRBJ2-1; 9 bases fit TRBD2. CDR3 region: CSASDRAGLATNKQFF. The CDR3 DNA reads TGCAGTGCTAGTGATCGCGCGGGACTAGCAACCAATAAGCAGTTCTTC.